One sample yielded the 17 T cell receptor beta chains listed below, sequenced in a study of blood T cell repertoires in COVID-19. Method: immunoSEQ multiplex PCR; TCRdb's copy keeps in-frame clones and lacks some. In the table there are some 300,000 clones, around 90% of which are singletons. Sequencing used peripheral blood. These receptors all stem from a man aged 70 or older with acute or convalescent COVID-19.

On this clone: The sample contains more than one DNA sequence encoding this CDR3. V usage is TRBV4-1 and J usage is TRBJ2-2, with D possibly TRBD2 on 6 matching bases. Germline CDR1 is MGHRA and CDR2 is YSYEKL. Between the trimmed V and J ends, which lost 1 base and 4 bases, there was a span of 7 bases. This CDR3 comprises 14 residues. This CDR3 is CASSQVGGTGELFF. The CDR3 nucleotides read TGCGCCAGCAGCCAAGTGGGGGGCACCGGGGAGCTGTTTTTT.

The V and J genes are TRBV4-3 and TRBJ2-3, with D unresolved. The V end lost 3 bases, the J end lost 1 base, and 8 bases lay between the germline ends. The CDR3 is 14 residues long. The germline V gene encodes CDR1 LGHNA and CDR2 YSLEER. The CDR3 sequence is CASSQNGRTDTQYF. CDR3 DNA sequence: TGCGCCAGCAGCCAGAATGGGCGCACAGATACGCAGTATTTT.

The gene calls are TRBV3-1 (or the pseudogene TRBV3-2) and TRBJ1-1; tentative D call: TRBD1 (5 bases). V was cut by 3 bases and J by 6 bases, with 14 bases left in between. Germline V gene data show CDR1 as LGHDT and CDR2 as YNNKEL (reference sequence). This CDR3 region has 14 residues. Written as DNA, the CDR3 is TGTGCCAGCAGCCATCGGGGCACGGGGGCTGAAGCTTTCTTT. Translating gives CASSHRGTGAEAFF.

CDR3 DNA sequence: TGTGCCTGGAGGGTGTTCGAGACTAGCGGGTACAATGAGCAGTTCTTC. It specifies CAWRVFETSGYNEQFF. The chain links TRBV30 to TRBJ2-1, with 10 positions matching TRBD2. Trimming removed 3 bases from V and 4 bases from J; junction bases left unmatched: 9. The CDR3 covers 16 residues. From germline, CDR1 is GTSNPN and CDR2 SVGIG (reference sequence).

This sequence joins TRBV28 and TRBJ2-7; 10 bases agree with TRBD1. V shed 6 bases, J shed 2 bases, and the junction held 7 bases outside the gene matches. The length of the CDR3 is 15 residues. The germline V gene has CDR1 MDHEN and CDR2 SYDVKM. In DNA, the CDR3 is TGTGCCAGCAGACTCCCGGGACAGGGGACCTACGAGCAGTACTTC. It encodes CASRLPGQGTYEQYF.

This chain uses TRBV5-5 with TRBJ2-7, with a possible D match to TRBD2 (5 bases). The CDR3 consists of 12 residues. V lost 4 bases and J lost 7, with 12 bases in between. Germline V gives CDR1 SGHKS, CDR2 YYEKEE (reference sequence). The CDR3 loop is CASSLRGWEQYF. CDR3 bases: TGTGCCAGCAGCCTCCGGGGATGGGAGCAGTACTTC.

J is TRBJ1-5 and V is TRBV5-4; TRBD1 agrees at 9 bases. Trimming at V came to 4 bases and at J to 4 bases, leaving 3 bases not matched to a gene. Germline V CDR1 and CDR2: SGHNT, YYREEE (reference sequence). CDR3 length: 14 residues. For the CDR3, the DNA is TGTGCCAGCAGCCGGGACAGGGATAATCAGCCCCAGCATTTT. Translating gives CASSRDRDNQPQHF.

This chain connects TRBV5-5 to TRBJ2-1; 12 bases agree with TRBD2. CDR1 and CDR2 from the germline V gene are SGHKS and YYEKEE (reference sequence). CDR3 length equals 16 residues. Losses at the gene ends were 1 base for V and 4 bases for J; bases not matched to a gene: 3. The CDR3 DNA reads TGTGCCAGCAGCTTGCTTACTAGCGGGGGGTACAATGAGCAGTTCTTC. Residues: CASSLLTSGGYNEQFF.

The sample holds many counts of this clone. The V call is TRBV14, the J call TRBJ1-6; no clear D. The CDR3 length is 14 residues. The germline V gene has CDR1 SGHDN and CDR2 FVKESK. V was shortened by 0 bases and J by 7 bases, with 7 bases between the two germline ends. CDR3 nucleotide sequence: TGTGCCAGCAGCCAAGAGACGGGAAATTCACCCCTCCACTTT. Residues: CASSQETGNSPLHF.

The rearrangement links TRBV7-6 to TRBJ1-1; TRBD1 agrees at 7 bases. The CDR3 spans 18 residues. The germline CDR1 and CDR2 sequences are SGHVS and FNYEAQ. V was pared by 5 bases and J by 5 bases, with 20 bases of the junction left unmatched. The CDR3 is CASSLRKTGPRSGTEAFF. The CDR3 DNA reads TGTGCCAGCAGCCTCAGGAAGACAGGGCCCCGTAGTGGAACTGAAGCTTTCTTT.

The chain links TRBV12-3 or TRBV12-4 to TRBJ1-5; D is unresolved. This CDR3 is built from 12 residues. V lost 4 bases to trimming and J lost 5 bases, with 6 bases between them. CDR3 amino acids: CASSYYYQPQHF. The CDR3 DNA sequence: TGTGCCAGCAGTTATTATTATCAGCCCCAGCATTTT.

CDR3: CASSSQTGGNGELFF. The CDR3 DNA reads as TGTGCCAGCAGCTCACAGACAGGGGGAAACGGGGAGCTGTTTTTT. The chain carries TRBV11-2 and TRBJ2-2; TRBD1 matches 9 bases. The CDR3 consists of 15 residues. Germline loops: CDR1 SGHAT, CDR2 FQNNGV. V trimming: 4 bases; J trimming: 7 bases; junction bases outside the gene matches: 7.

The CDR3: CASTPTTGGAGETQYF. In DNA, the CDR3 is TGCGCCAGCACCCCAACGACAGGGGGCGCCGGAGAGACCCAGTACTTC. The rearrangement links TRBV5-1 to TRBJ2-5; 10 nucleotides align to TRBD1. Losses at the gene ends were 6 bases for V and 4 bases for J; bases not matched to a gene: 12. This CDR3 spans 16 amino acids. CDR1 and CDR2 from the germline V gene are SGHRS and YFSETQ.

V and J are TRBV4-2 and TRBJ2-1; TRBD2 is a possible D gene (5 bases). The CDR3 consists of 15 residues. From germline, CDR1 is LGHNA and CDR2 YNFKEQ. Trimming stripped 0 bases from V and 10 bases from J, with 16 bases between. This CDR3 is CASSQEGDPEREQFF. The CDR3 DNA sequence: TGTGCCAGCAGCCAAGAGGGAGACCCCGAACGGGAGCAGTTCTTC.

The chain has TRBV4-2 and TRBJ2-1, with D perhaps matching TRBD1 (6 bases). The CDR3 contains 20 residues. V was shortened by 0 bases and J by 5 bases, with 26 bases between the two germline ends. Germline CDR1 and CDR2: LGHNA and YNFKEQ. CDR3 sequence: CASSQDLIWVRGGTDNEQFF. CDR3 DNA: TGTGCCAGCAGCCAAGATTTAATTTGGGTCAGGGGTGGTACGGACAATGAGCAGTTCTTC.

The rearrangement joins TRBV18 to TRBJ2-5, with D tentatively TRBD2 (5 bases). CDR3 length: 13 residues. CDR1 is KGHSH and CDR2 is LQKENI in the germline V gene. Between the trimmed V and J ends, which lost 2 bases and 5 bases, there was a span of 9 bases. In DNA, the CDR3 is TGTGCCAGCTCACCAAAGGGCGGGGAGACCCAGTACTTC. Translation gives CASSPKGGETQYF.

CDR3 sequence (DNA): TGTGCCAGCAGGGCGACAGGGGCGCGGGTTGAAAAACTGTTTTTT. It specifies CASRATGARVEKLFF. This chain connects TRBV6-5 to TRBJ1-4; 8 bases are shared with TRBD1. The V gene's germline CDR1 is MNHEY and CDR2 SVGAGI. The CDR3 length is 15 residues. The trim removed 6 bases at V and 7 bases at J, leaving 10 bases unmatched.